A single sample gave rise to the 10 T cell receptor beta chains below, sequenced in a study of neurological immune-mediated disorders. Via MiXCR, TCRdb re-called the 5' RACE reads, giving one row per CDR3 protein. Of some 25,000 distinct CDR3 sequences listed, 6.5% to 8.5% are singletons. The source material was PBMCs. These receptors all stem from a woman between 40 and 50 years old in good health.

This clonotype is medium-sized in the sample. The chain carries TRBV11-2 and TRBJ2-7; D gene ambiguous. Germline values: CDR1 SGHAT, CDR2 FQNNGV. The CDR3 has 12 residues. Between the trimmed V and J ends, which lost 5 bases and 2 bases, there was a span of 7 bases. CDR3 in amino acids: CASSQFTYEQYF. CDR3 nucleotide sequence: TGTGCCAGCAGCCAATTCACCTACGAGCAGTACTTC.

This clonotype was seen at least ten times. The V call is TRBV29-1, the J call TRBJ2-7, with unresolved D. Germline V gene lookup returns CDR1 SQVTM and CDR2 ANQGSEA. V lost 5 bases to trimming and J lost 0 bases, with 8 bases between them. The CDR3 extends over 12 amino acids. The CDR3 nucleotides are TGCAGCGTTTCAAAAGACTCCTACGAGCAGTACTTC. Translation gives CSVSKDSYEQYF.

This clonotype rates as medium-sized. This chain uses TRBV2 with TRBJ2-3; D call uncertain. V was trimmed by 3 bases and J by 12 bases, leaving 16 bases between them. CDR3 length: 13 residues. Per the germline V gene, CDR1 is SNHLY and CDR2 is FYNNEI. CDR3 DNA: TGTGCCAGCAGTGACTTTCCGGCCACCCCCCAGTATTTT. Translating gives CASSDFPATPQYF.

This clonotype was observed many times. The rearrangement links TRBV20-1 to TRBJ2-2, with D tentatively TRBD2 (6 bases). Germline CDR1 DFQATT, CDR2 SNEGSKA (reference sequence). Trimming left V 1 base short and J 0 bases short, with 12 bases between. The CDR3 covers 16 residues. DNA for the CDR3: TGCAGTGCTAGAGTCGGAGGGGCCCCGAACACCGGGGAGCTGTTTTTT. Amino acid sequence: CSARVGGAPNTGELFF.

This clonotype was seen ten or more times. The chain combines TRBV5-1 with TRBJ1-2, with D hard to call. Deletions cut 1 base from V and 6 bases from J, with 13 bases between. Germline CDR1 reads SGHRS; CDR2 reads YFSETQ. The CDR3 contains 14 residues. The chain's CDR3 is CASSLFQAPDGYTF. The CDR3 DNA reads as TGCGCCAGCAGCTTGTTCCAGGCGCCTGATGGCTACACCTTC.

Many counts were recorded for this clonotype. The V call is TRBV7-2, the J call TRBJ2-3; no firm D call. V gave up 1 base and J gave up 2 bases, with 4 bases separating them. The CDR3 length is 13 residues. Germline V gene lookup returns CDR1 SGHTA and CDR2 FQGNSA. In nucleotides, the CDR3 is TGTGCCAGCAGCTTAGTGTACACAGATACGCAGTATTTT. Translation gives CASSLVYTDTQYF.

This clonotype was seen at least ten times. V and J are TRBV12-3 or TRBV12-4 and TRBJ2-7; TRBD1 might be the D (7 bases). The CDR3 runs 14 residues. Trimming removed 4 bases at V and 6 bases at J, with 16 bases between. The CDR3, as DNA: TGTGCCAGCAGTTGGGCGACAGGGAGGTCCGAGCAGTACTTC. As protein: CASSWATGRSEQYF.

In this sample, this clonotype turned up many times. CDR3 region: CSARTSGETQYF. CDR3 DNA: TGCAGTGCTAGGACTAGCGGGGAGACCCAGTACTTC. The chain has TRBV20-1 and TRBJ2-5, with 10 nucleotides matching TRBD2. Unmatched junction bases numbered 0, after V lost 3 bases and J lost 5 bases. Per germline, CDR1 DFQATT and CDR2 SNEGSKA (reference sequence). The CDR3 consists of 12 residues.

This clonotype was seen at least ten times. The chain has TRBV3-1 and TRBJ2-7, with D possibly matching TRBD1 (5 bases). The germline V gene has CDR1 LGHDT and CDR2 YNNKEL (reference sequence). There are 14 residues in the CDR3. Trimming took 7 bases from V and 6 from J, leaving 19 bases between them. This CDR3 reads CASTPDTSRSEQYF. In DNA, the CDR3 is TGTGCCAGCACCCCGGACACATCCCGTAGCGAGCAGTACTTC.

This clonotype was counted many times. CDR3 protein: CASSLGGPPSGYTF. In nucleotides, the CDR3 is TGCGCCAGCAGCTTGGGTGGTCCTCCGTCTGGCTACACCTTC. This chain connects TRBV5-1 to TRBJ1-2; D is unresolved. The CDR3 is made up of 14 amino acids. The germline V gene has CDR1 SGHRS and CDR2 YFSETQ. V lost 0 bases and J 7 bases, leaving 13 bases between the germline ends.